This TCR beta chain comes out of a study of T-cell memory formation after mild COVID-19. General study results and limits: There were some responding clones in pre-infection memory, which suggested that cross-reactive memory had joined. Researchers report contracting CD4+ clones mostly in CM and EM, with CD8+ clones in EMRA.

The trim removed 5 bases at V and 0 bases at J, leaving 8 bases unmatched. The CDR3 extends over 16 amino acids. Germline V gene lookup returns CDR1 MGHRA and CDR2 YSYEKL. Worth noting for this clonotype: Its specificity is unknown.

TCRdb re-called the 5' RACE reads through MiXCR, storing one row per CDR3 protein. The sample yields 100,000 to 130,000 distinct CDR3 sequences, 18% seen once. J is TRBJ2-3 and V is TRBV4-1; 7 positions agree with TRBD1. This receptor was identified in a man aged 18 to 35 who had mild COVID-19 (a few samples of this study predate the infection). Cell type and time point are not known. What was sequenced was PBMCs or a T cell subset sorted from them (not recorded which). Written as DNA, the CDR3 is TGCGCCAGCAGCAAAAGACAGGGCGGGAGCACAGATACGCAGTATTTT. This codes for CASSKRQGGSTDTQYF.